The rows below give T cell receptor beta chains drawn from one sample of a study of blood T cell repertoires in COVID-19. Repertoires were generated with immunoSEQ multiplex PCR, while TCRdb's copy carries only in-frame clones and drops some. The table shows nearly 200,000 clones, with just under 85% occurring only once. Sequenced input: peripheral blood. The receptors here all came from a human donor with acute or convalescent COVID-19. The donor label of this sample is uncertain. Each CDR3 is given with its conserved first and last residue. The order of the fields is D gene, clone size, J gene, V gene, CDR3 DNA, CDR3 protein. D genes are given only for firm matches. For some rows the clone size is stated as once, few or many, or as a class when expanded; others skip it.

D gene: TRBD2
clone size: .
J gene: TRBJ2-3
V gene: TRBV5-8
CDR3 DNA: TGTGCCAGCAGCGAAGGGACTAGCAGATACACAGATACGCAGTATTTT
CDR3 protein: CASSEGTSRYTDTQYF

D gene: TRBD1
clone size: .
J gene: TRBJ2-2
V gene: TRBV5-1
CDR3 DNA: TGCGCCGGAAAACAGGGGATGAACACCGGGGAGCTGTTTTTT
CDR3 protein: CAGKQGMNTGELFF

D gene: .
clone size: once
J gene: TRBJ1-2
V gene: TRBV25-1
CDR3 DNA: TGTGCCAGCAGTCTGCAAGGAGCCTATGGCTACACCTTC
CDR3 protein: CASSLQGAYGYTF

D gene: .
clone size: .
J gene: TRBJ2-5
V gene: TRBV5-8
CDR3 DNA: TGTGCCAGCAGAGCCTTCCCCCTCGAGACCCAGTACTTC
CDR3 protein: CASRAFPLETQYF

D gene: .
clone size: .
J gene: TRBJ1-3
V gene: TRBV6-5
CDR3 DNA: TGTGCCAGCAGCGCGCGAGCCTACTCTGGAAACACCATATATTTT
CDR3 protein: CASSARAYSGNTIYF

D gene: .
clone size: .
J gene: TRBJ1-4
V gene: TRBV20-1
CDR3 DNA: TGCAGTGCCCTGCGGGGAGAAAAACTGTTTTTT
CDR3 protein: CSALRGEKLFF

D gene: TRBD2
clone size: .
J gene: TRBJ2-1
V gene: TRBV7-2
CDR3 DNA: TGTGCCAGCAGCTCACTAGCGGGAGCCTTCTACAATGAGCAGTTCTTC
CDR3 protein: CASSSLAGAFYNEQFF

D gene: .
clone size: .
J gene: TRBJ1-5
V gene: TRBV6-1
CDR3 DNA: TGTGCCAGCAGTGAAGCTGGAGGGGCCAATCAGCCCCAGCATTTT
CDR3 protein: CASSEAGGANQPQHF

D gene: TRBD1
clone size: .
J gene: TRBJ1-2
V gene: TRBV29-1
CDR3 DNA: TGCAGCGTGCAGGGGGCCTATGGCTACACCTTC
CDR3 protein: CSVQGAYGYTF

D gene: .
clone size: once
J gene: TRBJ2-4
V gene: TRBV19
CDR3 DNA: TGTGCCAGTAGCACAGGAAACATTCAGTACTTC
CDR3 protein: CASSTGNIQYF

D gene: .
clone size: .
J gene: TRBJ2-5
V gene: TRBV18
CDR3 DNA: TGTGCCAGCTCACCACCGGGGCTCCAGACCCAGTACTTC
CDR3 protein: CASSPPGLQTQYF

D gene: .
clone size: many
J gene: TRBJ1-3
V gene: TRBV7-6
CDR3 DNA: TGTGCCAGCAGCTTAACCCGGCCAGGCCGTCTCTCTGGAAACACCATATATTTT
CDR3 protein: CASSLTRPGRLSGNTIYF

D gene: .
clone size: .
J gene: TRBJ2-3
V gene: TRBV24-1
CDR3 DNA: TGTGCCACCAGTGGGCCCGTTACAGATACGCAGTATTTT
CDR3 protein: CATSGPVTDTQYF

D gene: .
clone size: .
J gene: TRBJ1-2
V gene: TRBV28
CDR3 DNA: TGTGCCAGCAGTTCCCCGGGGGGGGCAACTAACTATGGCTACACCTTC
CDR3 protein: CASSSPGGATNYGYTF

D gene: .
clone size: .
J gene: TRBJ2-5
V gene: TRBV6-5
CDR3 DNA: TGTGCCAGCATCTCCTCCTGGGGGCACGAAGAGACCCAGTACTTC
CDR3 protein: CASISSWGHEETQYF

D gene: TRBD2
clone size: .
J gene: TRBJ2-7
V gene: TRBV11-2
CDR3 DNA: TGTGCCAGCAGCTCAACCCTAGCGGGAGTATCCGGCGAGCAGTACTTC
CDR3 protein: CASSSTLAGVSGEQYF

D gene: TRBD1
clone size: .
J gene: TRBJ2-1
V gene: TRBV7-3
CDR3 DNA: TGTGCCAGCAGCCAAGGGACAGGCAATGAGCAGTTCTTC
CDR3 protein: CASSQGTGNEQFF

D gene: .
clone size: .
J gene: TRBJ1-1
V gene: TRBV30
CDR3 DNA: TGTGGTTACCTACTCGGGCCATACGGGGCGGGACGCTTT
CDR3 protein: CGYLLGPYGAGRF

D gene: TRBD2
clone size: .
J gene: TRBJ2-3
V gene: TRBV5-5
CDR3 DNA: TGTGCCAGCAGCTTCTCTAGCGGGACCCCAGATACGCAGTATTTT
CDR3 protein: CASSFSSGTPDTQYF

D gene: TRBD1
clone size: few
J gene: TRBJ1-2
V gene: TRBV7-9
CDR3 DNA: TGTGCCAGCAGCCCGCGTCGGCGGCAGGGGGACTATGGCTACACCTTC
CDR3 protein: CASSPRRRQGDYGYTF

D gene: TRBD1
clone size: few
J gene: TRBJ2-7
V gene: TRBV3-1/TRBV3-2
CDR3 DNA: TGTGCCAGCAGCCCACTCCGGGACAGGGGAGGAGAGCAGTACTTC
CDR3 protein: CASSPLRDRGGEQYF

D gene: .
clone size: once
J gene: TRBJ1-2
V gene: TRBV5-1
CDR3 DNA: TGCGCCAGCAGCTTGGGTGGAGGAGACTATGGCTACACCTTC
CDR3 protein: CASSLGGGDYGYTF

D gene: TRBD2
clone size: .
J gene: TRBJ2-5
V gene: TRBV3-1/TRBV3-2
CDR3 DNA: TGTGCCAGCAGCCAAGAGGCTAGCGGGAGGGTTGGGGAGACCCAGTACTTC
CDR3 protein: CASSQEASGRVGETQYF

D gene: .
clone size: .
J gene: TRBJ1-1
V gene: TRBV6-4
CDR3 DNA: TGTGCCAGCAGTGATGTTTGGAGGAACACTGAAGCTTTCTTT
CDR3 protein: CASSDVWRNTEAFF

D gene: .
clone size: .
J gene: TRBJ2-5
V gene: TRBV24-1
CDR3 DNA: TGTGCCACCAGTGATAGCCAACCGGGACTTTCGGAGACCCAGTACTTC
CDR3 protein: CATSDSQPGLSETQYF

D gene: .
clone size: .
J gene: TRBJ1-3
V gene: TRBV27
CDR3 DNA: TGTGCCAGCAGTTCCGCAGGGATGATTGGAAACACCATATATTTT
CDR3 protein: CASSSAGMIGNTIYF

D gene: .
clone size: .
J gene: TRBJ2-3
V gene: TRBV18
CDR3 DNA: TGTGCCAGCTCACTCATGGACAGTAGCACAGATACGCAGTATTTT
CDR3 protein: CASSLMDSSTDTQYF

D gene: .
clone size: .
J gene: TRBJ2-7
V gene: TRBV27
CDR3 DNA: TGTGCCAGCAGTTTATGGCGCGGTGCCTACGAGCAGTACTTC
CDR3 protein: CASSLWRGAYEQYF

D gene: TRBD1
clone size: few
J gene: TRBJ1-4
V gene: TRBV30
CDR3 DNA: TGTGCCTGGAGTGCCGGGGACAGGGGGGGTACTAATGAAAAACTGTTTTTT
CDR3 protein: CAWSAGDRGGTNEKLFF

D gene: .
clone size: .
J gene: TRBJ1-4
V gene: TRBV5-1
CDR3 DNA: TGCGCCAGCAGCTTGGATCCGTCGGGGGGTGAAAAACTGTTTTTT
CDR3 protein: CASSLDPSGGEKLFF